Listed below are T cell receptor beta chains from one sample, sequenced in a study of OX40 agonist ivuxolimab in advanced cancers. The table came from immunoSEQ multiplex PCR; TCRdb's copy has only in-frame clones and leaves some out. The sample has fewer than 50,000 clones; approximately 79% are singletons. The sequenced sample was CD4+ or CD8+ T cells sorted from blood, obtained in a trial of the OX40 agonist ivuxolimab. These receptors were taken from an adult with an advanced solid tumor such as melanoma, head and neck, liver or kidney cancer. Each CDR3 is given with its conserved first and last residue. D genes are given only for firm matches. Clone size is given for some rows only: seen once, a few or many times, or a class if the clone is expanded.

>TRBV27|TRBJ1-6|13|-|-
CASSFGYNSPLHF
TGTGCCAGCAGTTTTGGTTATAATTCACCCCTCCACTTT
>TRBV11-3|TRBJ1-2|13|-|-
CASSSGWGYGYTF
TGTGCCAGCAGCTCGGGCTGGGGGTATGGCTACACCTTC
>TRBV7-9|TRBJ2-3|16|-|-
CASSLARDGRTDTQYF
TGTGCCAGCAGCTTAGCCCGGGACGGGAGAACAGATACGCAGTATTTT
>TRBV5-1|TRBJ2-3|16|-|-
CASSLTLGGATDTQYF
TGCGCCAGCAGCTTGACTCTGGGAGGAGCCACAGATACGCAGTATTTT
>TRBV19|TRBJ2-7|11|-|few
CASSFRQEQYF
TGTGCCAGTAGTTTCCGACAGGAGCAGTACTTC
>TRBV2|TRBJ2-2|15|TRBD2|-
CASSETSGNTGELFF
TGTGCCAGCAGTGAGACTAGCGGGAACACCGGGGAGCTGTTTTTT
>TRBV29-1|TRBJ1-1|13|TRBD1|-
CSAGQGMNTEAFF
TGCAGCGCCGGACAGGGGATGAACACTGAAGCTTTCTTT
>TRBV9|TRBJ1-3|16|-|-
CASSWATGGSGNTIYF
TGTGCCAGCAGTTGGGCCACTGGGGGCTCTGGAAACACCATATATTTT
>TRBV7-9|TRBJ1-2|16|-|-
CASSLAGTGRLFGYTF
TGTGCCAGCAGCTTAGCGGGGACGGGCAGACTATTTGGCTACACCTTC
>TRBV12-5|TRBJ1-2|17|TRBD1|-
CASGLALTGEVGYGYTF
TGTGCTAGTGGTTTGGCCCTGACAGGGGAGGTCGGCTATGGCTACACCTTC
>TRBV13|TRBJ1-3|14|TRBD1|-
CASSYGQGGNTIYF
TGTGCCAGCAGCTATGGACAGGGAGGAAACACCATATATTTT
>TRBV29-1|TRBJ1-2|13|TRBD1|-
CSVTGTGRNGYTF
TGCAGCGTTACCGGGACAGGGAGAAATGGCTACACCTTC
>TRBV19|TRBJ2-2|15|-|few
CASSMSGVGTGELFF
TGTGCCAGTAGTATGTCGGGAGTAGGAACCGGGGAGCTGTTTTTT
>TRBV30|TRBJ1-2|13|-|-
CAWSVQGQGGYTF
TGTGCCTGGAGTGTACAGGGCCAGGGAGGCTACACCTTC
>TRBV19|TRBJ2-3|13|-|-
CASSTDRTDTQYF
TGTGCCAGTAGTACCGACCGGACAGATACGCAGTATTTT
>TRBV21-1|TRBJ2-7|16|-|-
CASSKVIDSDRYEQYF
TGTGCCAGCAGCAAAGTAATAGACTCCGACCGGTACGAGCAGTACTTC
>TRBV7-4|TRBJ2-7|12|-|-
CASSSGPYEQYF
TGTGCCAGCAGTTCCGGCCCCTACGAGCAGTACTTC
>TRBV14|TRBJ2-3|13|-|-
CASSQVFGDTQYF
TGTGCCAGCAGCCAAGTATTCGGGGATACGCAGTATTTT
>TRBV6-5|TRBJ1-1|16|-|-
CASSYSSHSALIVAFF
TGTGCCAGCAGTTACTCGAGTCACAGTGCCCTAATTGTGGCTTTCTTT
>TRBV14|TRBJ2-1|13|-|-
CASSQFLHNEQFF
TGTGCCAGCAGCCAGTTTCTACACAATGAGCAGTTCTTC
>TRBV18|TRBJ1-5|15|-|few
CASSPLQNRNQPQHF
TGTGCCAGCTCACCACTACAGAATCGGAATCAGCCCCAGCATTTT
>TRBV5-1|TRBJ1-1|13|-|-
CASSLGVNTEAFF
TGCGCCAGCAGCTTGGGCGTAAACACTGAAGCTTTCTTT
>TRBV10-2|TRBJ2-2|16|-|-
CASSERPTRDTGELFF
TGCGCCAGCAGTGAGCGGCCAACTAGAGACACCGGGGAGCTGTTTTTT
>TRBV7-9|TRBJ1-1|13|-|-
CASSLNGNTEAFF
TGTGCCAGCAGCTTAAACGGGAACACTGAAGCTTTCTTT
>TRBV4-1|TRBJ2-7|14|TRBD1|-
CASRWDRGPYEQYF
TGCGCCAGCAGGTGGGACAGGGGGCCCTACGAGCAGTACTTC
>TRBV6-1|TRBJ2-5|13|TRBD2|-
CASRVAGQETQYF
TGTGCCAGCAGGGTAGCGGGCCAAGAGACCCAGTACTTC
>TRBV7-9|TRBJ2-7|15|TRBD2|few
CASSSGLAETYEQYF
TGTGCCAGCAGCTCCGGACTAGCGGAGACCTACGAGCAGTACTTC
>TRBV7-2|TRBJ1-2|13|-|-
CASSLRGTYGYTF
TGTGCCAGCAGCTTACGGGGGACCTATGGCTACACCTTC
>TRBV5-1|TRBJ2-1|15|TRBD2|-
CASTPSGSTYNEQFF
TGCGCCAGCACCCCGAGCGGGAGTACCTACAATGAGCAGTTCTTC
>TRBV5-4|TRBJ2-1|16|-|once
CASSLPGPAFQEEQFF
TGTGCCAGCAGCTTACCGGGACCGGCGTTCCAGGAGGAGCAGTTCTTC
>TRBV13|TRBJ2-7|15|-|-
CASSSLLESTYEQYF
TGTGCCAGCAGCTCCCTACTAGAGTCAACCTACGAGCAGTACTTC
>TRBV6-6|TRBJ1-5|15|-|few
CASRPYRASDQPQHF
TGTGCCAGCAGGCCATACCGGGCTTCCGATCAGCCCCAGCATTTT
>TRBV11-2|TRBJ1-1|13|-|few
CASSLDPNTEAFF
TGTGCCAGCAGCTTGGACCCAAACACTGAAGCTTTCTTT
>TRBV7-6|TRBJ2-2|19|TRBD2|-
CASSLVDPLAGEWAGELFF
TGTGCCAGCAGCTTAGTGGACCCCCTAGCGGGAGAATGGGCCGGGGAGCTGTTTTTT
>TRBV2|TRBJ1-6|17|TRBD1|-
CASSGGDRDWLGSPLHF
TGTGCCAGCAGTGGAGGGGACAGGGACTGGCTTGGTTCACCCCTCCACTTT